These 8 T cell receptor beta chains were sequenced from one sample in a study of beta chain features in type 1 diabetes listed by TCRdb under 2018. Overall results and qualifications from the work: A moderate but significant shortening of TCRB CDR3 length was observed in type 1 diabetes patients in all four CD4+ subsets.

The antigens these receptors bind are not known. Libraries were constructed by the immunoSEQ multiplex PCR assay. The entire isolated RNA was reverse transcribed using the High Capacity cDNA Reverse Transcription Kit, and thus expressed TCRB transcripts were sequenced. This is the immuneACCESS table as TCRdb keeps it, with only in-frame sequences that have V and J called. A part of the clones is gone; compared with another copy, unresolved V genes explain less than half, and the rest is unexplained. This sample gives about 260,000 clones in total; about 20% of them show up just once. More than 0.025% of the sample belongs to the ten largest clones. The source material was naive CD4+ T cells from blood. The cell subset or site label here, explained by the study, means: true naive CD4+ T cells. Receptors originate from a woman aged 35 to 49 with type 1 diabetes.

This clone turned up a few times. The chain employs TRBV28 and TRBJ1-1; 9 bases fit TRBD1. Germline V CDR1 and CDR2: MDHEN, SYDVKM. V dropped 7 bases and J dropped 0; count of bases not matched to a gene: 12. The CDR3 covers 17 residues. The CDR3 is CASNIPGQGWVNTEAFF. In DNA, the CDR3 is TGTGCCAGCAATATCCCGGGACAGGGATGGGTGAACACTGAAGCTTTCTTT. Using reference TRBV28 and TRBJ1-1 for the parts outside the CDR3, the full variable domain is DVKVTQSSRYLVKRTGEKVFLECVQDMDHENMFWYRQDPGLGLRLIYFSYDVKMKEKGDIPEGYSVSREKKERFSLILESASTNQTSMYLCASNIPGQGWVNTEAFFGQGTRLTVV.

In its sample, this clone was seen a few times. The rearrangement uses TRBV30 and TRBJ1-1; weak D call: TRBD1 (6 bases). The CDR3 covers 11 residues. Germline lookup yields CDR1 GTSNPN and CDR2 SVGIG (reference sequence). The V gene lost 5 bases and the J gene lost 4 bases, with 8 bases spanning the gap. The DNA for the CDR3 is TGTGCCTGGGAAGGGGGCACTGAAGCTTTCTTT. Its translation is CAWEGGTEAFF.

This clone was seen a handful of times. The V call is TRBV19, the J call TRBJ2-1; D is unresolved. In germline, CDR1 is LNHDA, CDR2 SQIVND (reference sequence). CDR3 length equals 14 residues. Trimming took 3 bases from V and 10 from J, leaving 16 bases between them. CDR3 sequence (DNA): TGTGCCAGTAGTATTCTACGAGACTCCGAGGAGCAGTTCTTC. Its translation is CASSILRDSEEQFF.

This clone was seen only a few times. The J gene is TRBJ2-3, the V gene TRBV7-2; 8 positions match TRBD1. The germline V gene has CDR1 SGHTA and CDR2 FQGNSA. CDR3 length: 15 residues. Unmatched junction bases numbered 9, after V lost 6 bases and J lost 4 bases. CDR3 DNA: TGTGCCAGCAGGCCTTGGACAGGGACCCCAGATACGCAGTATTTT. This codes for CASRPWTGTPDTQYF.

The chain recombines TRBV29-1 with TRBJ2-1; TRBD2 agrees at 14 bases. Germline assignment: CDR1 SQVTM and CDR2 ANQGSEA. The V segment lost 3 bases and the J segment 6 bases; nucleotides outside the gene matches: 4. The CDR3 covers 15 residues. The DNA of the CDR3 is TGCAGCGTTGAGACTAGCGGGAGGGCCCGCAATGAGCAGTTCTTC. Its protein is CSVETSGRARNEQFF.

This clone was picked up a small number of times. The chain employs TRBV5-4 and TRBJ2-1; 7 bases match TRBD2. From germline, CDR1 is SGHNT and CDR2 YYREEE (reference sequence). V was pared by 3 bases and J by 4 bases, with 7 bases of the junction left unmatched. The CDR3 is 15 residues long. The CDR3 here is CASSSRSGEYNEQFF. CDR3 sequence (DNA): TGTGCCAGCAGCTCGAGGAGCGGGGAGTACAATGAGCAGTTCTTC.

V and J are TRBV18 and TRBJ1-1, with 10 bases matching TRBD1. CDR1 is KGHSH, CDR2 LQKENI, per germline. This CDR3 has 16 residues. Trimming cost V 0 bases and J 5 bases; bases outside gene matches: 6. This CDR3 is CASSPPAGTGATEAFF. DNA for the CDR3: TGTGCCAGCTCACCACCGGCCGGGACAGGGGCAACTGAAGCTTTCTTT.

V usage is TRBV19 and J usage is TRBJ2-2; TRBD2 aligns across 12 bases. The CDR3 consists of 18 residues. The V and J ends lost 3 bases and 4 bases, in that order; junction bases with no gene match: 9. The germline V gene encodes CDR1 LNHDA and CDR2 SQIVND (reference sequence). The CDR3 DNA reads as TGTGCCAGTAGTATCCAGCGGACTAGCGGGGACGGCACCGGGGAGCTGTTTTTT. This encodes CASSIQRTSGDGTGELFF.